What follows describes a single TCR beta chain. The identical CDR3 is also encoded by other nucleotide sequences in the sample. This specimen belongs to a study of blood T cell repertoires in COVID-19. Study in general: Acute and convalescent COVID-19 specimens originated in the United States, Italy and Spain. PBMCs, B-cell-depleted T cells, or T cells provided the cDNA or gDNA that made up the material.

The CDR3 is 13 amino acids. Between the trimmed V and J ends, which lost 4 bases and 0 bases, there was a span of 5 bases. CDR1 is SGHRS, CDR2 YFSETQ, per germline. As originally analysed: Estimation of nucleated cell counts was performed using reference gene primer amplification. This table comes from immunoSEQ multiplex PCR, and its TCRdb copy is limited to in-frame clones, with some not included. The V and J calls and clone size were taken over from that table, and D and trimming were inferred from the DNA. The sample lists around 280,000 clones, 86% occurring once. The rearrangement uses TRBV5-1 and TRBJ2-1, with D possibly TRBD2 on 5 matching bases. The receptor comes from a woman aged 25 to 39 who had recovered from COVID-19. Sample: peripheral blood. The CDR3: CASSSGSYNEQFF. In DNA, the CDR3 is TGCGCCAGCAGCAGCGGCTCCTACAATGAGCAGTTCTTC.